This T cell receptor (beta chain) came from a study of T cells in Graves' hyperthyroidism and ophthalmopathy. Findings and caveats of the study: Prediction of ophthalmopathy progression came a median roughly 6.7 months pre-onset. Ophthalmopathy was distinguished from stable hyperthyroidism by 13 V-J signatures.

Absent ophthalmopathy progression within 18 months defined stable Graves' hyperthyroidism. Fresh peripheral blood, around 9.3 ml of it, supplied the PBMCs. This clonotype was observed at least ten times. Its antigen is currently unknown. This CDR3 has 13 residues. Trimming took off 4 bases at V and 9 bases at J, with 13 bases between the two ends. Germline CDR1 and CDR2: MDHEN and SYDVKM. The TCR beta CDR3 regions underwent amplification using RNA transcripts as the source. The HTBI set primed first-round TCR CDR3 RT-PCR. One entry per CDR3 protein results from TCRdb running MiXCR on the multiplex PCR reads. The sample lists approximately 600,000 distinct CDR3 sequences, about a sixth occurring once.

Specimen: blood. J is TRBJ2-1 and V is TRBV28; D is uncertain. The receptor was derived from a woman aged 30 to 39 with Graves' hyperthyroidism. CDR3: CASSYHTNAEQFF. The CDR3 nucleotides are TGTGCCAGCAGTTATCATACTAACGCTGAGCAGTTCTTC.